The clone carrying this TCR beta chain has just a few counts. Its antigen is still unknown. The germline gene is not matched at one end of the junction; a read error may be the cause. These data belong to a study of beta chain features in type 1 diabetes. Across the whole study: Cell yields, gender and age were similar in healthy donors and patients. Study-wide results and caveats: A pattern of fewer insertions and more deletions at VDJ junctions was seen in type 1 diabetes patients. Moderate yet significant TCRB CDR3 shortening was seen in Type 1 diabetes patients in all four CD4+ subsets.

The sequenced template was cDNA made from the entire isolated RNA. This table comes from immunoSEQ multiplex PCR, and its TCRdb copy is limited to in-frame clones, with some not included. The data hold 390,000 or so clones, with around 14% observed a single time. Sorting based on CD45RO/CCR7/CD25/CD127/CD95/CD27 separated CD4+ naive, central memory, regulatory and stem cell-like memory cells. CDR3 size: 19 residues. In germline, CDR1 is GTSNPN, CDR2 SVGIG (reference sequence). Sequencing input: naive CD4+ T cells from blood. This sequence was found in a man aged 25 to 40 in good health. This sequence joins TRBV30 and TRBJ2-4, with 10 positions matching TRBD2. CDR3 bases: TGTGCCGGGAGTTCTCTAGCGGGAGATCGTGAGAAGGCCAAAAACATTCAGTACTTC. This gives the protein CAGSSLAGDREKAKNIQYF.